These 21 T cell receptor beta chains originate from one sample sequenced in a study of T cells in Graves' hyperthyroidism and ophthalmopathy. There were TCR beta CDR3 regions amplified from RNA transcripts. When the TCR CDR3 underwent first-round RT-PCR, the HTBI primer set was used. One entry per CDR3 protein results from TCRdb running MiXCR on the multiplex PCR reads. Among about 200,000 distinct CDR3 sequences listed, roughly a sixth were seen once. Material: blood. These receptor sequences come from a woman aged 50 to 60 with Graves' hyperthyroidism.

In this sample, this clonotype turned up many times. This sequence joins TRBV24-1 and TRBJ2-1; D may be TRBD1 or TRBD2 (7 bases each). This CDR3 contains 13 residues. Trimming pared 9 bases from V and 8 bases from J, leaving 16 bases between. Germline CDR1 KGHDR, CDR2 SFDVKD. In DNA, the CDR3 is TGTGCCACCCGCGGCAGGGGGGGCGATGAGCAGTTCTTC. Its translation is CATRGRGGDEQFF.

This clonotype was recorded many times. The chain recombines TRBV19 with TRBJ1-5; D is unresolved. Germline V CDR1 and CDR2: LNHDA, SQIVND (reference sequence). Between the trimmed V and J ends, which lost 6 bases and 7 bases, there was a span of 19 bases. CDR3 length equals 15 residues. The CDR3, as DNA: TGTGCCAGTAGCCTTAACCGGGAACCCGAACAGCCCCAGCATTTT. Translated: CASSLNREPEQPQHF.

There are many counts of this clonotype. In DNA, the CDR3 is TGTGCCTGGACCCCGGACGCGGGATTCTCCACTGAAGCTTTCTTT. Protein product: CAWTPDAGFSTEAFF. The V and J genes are TRBV30 and TRBJ1-1; D unresolved. The germline gives CDR1 GTSNPN, CDR2 SVGIG (reference sequence). Between the trimmed V and J ends, which lost 4 bases and 4 bases, there was a span of 19 bases. The CDR3 runs 15 residues.

This clonotype turned up a few times. V gene TRBV6-1 combines with J gene TRBJ1-2; 12 nucleotides match TRBD1. Germline V gene data show CDR1 as MNHNS and CDR2 as SASEGT. The CDR3 sequence is 14 residues long. V lost 5 bases and J lost 8; bases outside the gene matches: 6. The CDR3 DNA follows: TGTGCCAGCAGTCGGGACAGGGGGCTGGGAGGCTACACCTTC. It codes for CASSRDRGLGGYTF.

This clonotype has a count of ten or more. The CDR3 loop reads CSALRGSGQFF. The CDR3 DNA reads as TGCAGTGCTCTACGGGGTTCGGGGCAGTTCTTC. The V and J genes are TRBV20-1 and TRBJ2-1, with TRBD2 as a possible D gene (5 bases). With 5 bases removed from V and 12 bases from J, the gap between germline ends came to 14 bases. The CDR3 contains 11 residues. In germline, CDR1 is DFQATT, CDR2 SNEGSKA (reference sequence).

This clonotype occurred many times. Its ends do not fully match the called genes, so a read error is possible. The CDR3 sequence is CASSVAGGNYEQYF. The CDR3 DNA reads as TGTGCCAGCAGTGTAGCGGGGGGTAACTACGAGCAGTACTTC. This chain links TRBV12-3 or TRBV12-4 with TRBJ2-7, with 10 bases fitting TRBD2. The CDR3 totals 14 residues.

This clonotype was observed a few times. The genes are TRBV7-9 and TRBJ2-3; maybe TRBD2 (5 bases). The V gene's germline CDR1 is SEHNR and CDR2 FQNEAQ (reference sequence). The V gene lost 7 bases and the J gene lost 2 bases, with 13 bases spanning the gap. The CDR3 is 14 amino acids. CDR3 nucleotide sequence: TGTGCCAGCACGTCGGAGCGGAACACAGATACGCAGTATTTT. It codes for CASTSERNTDTQYF.

There are many counts of this clonotype. The chain couples TRBV6-1 to TRBJ2-3; 8 bases align to TRBD2. J gave up 2 bases and V 6 bases, and 16 bases lay outside the gene matches. The CDR3 length is 18 residues. The V gene's germline CDR1 is MNHNS and CDR2 SASEGT. CDR3 region: CASSERKTSGGNTDTQYF. The CDR3 DNA reads TGTGCCAGCAGCGAACGTAAAACTAGCGGAGGAAACACAGATACGCAGTATTTT.

This sequence joins TRBV30 and TRBJ2-1; 8 bases line up with TRBD2. The CDR3 loop spans 13 amino acids. V shed 8 bases, J shed 8 bases, and the junction held 11 bases outside the gene matches. Germline-derived CDR1 and CDR2 are GTSNPN and SVGIG (reference sequence). Written as DNA, the CDR3 is TGTGCCGGACATCAACTAGCGGCTGATGAGCAGTTCTTC. Its translation: CAGHQLAADEQFF.

This clonotype was counted a few times. A much larger clone differs from this one at a single base, so this may be a read error. This chain links TRBV20-1 with TRBJ2-1; D possibly uses TRBD1 or TRBD2 (5 bases each). Trimming left V 3 bases short and J 10 bases short, with 13 bases between. The germline V gene has CDR1 DFQATT and CDR2 SNEGSKA (reference sequence). The CDR3 spans 12 residues. CDR3 nucleotide sequence: TGCAGTGCTAGCCGGGACGGCTACGAGCAGTTCTTC. Translating it yields CSASRDGYEQFF.

The V gene is TRBV5-8, the J gene TRBJ2-1, with TRBD1 matching 7 bases. Per germline, CDR1 SGHTS and CDR2 YDEGEE. This CDR3 spans 17 amino acids. Germline trimming cut 1 base from V and 1 base from J; bases unmatched to any gene: 8. The chain's CDR3 is CASSLSLRDSSYNEQFF. The CDR3, as DNA: TGTGCCAGCAGCTTGTCGCTACGGGACAGTTCCTACAATGAGCAGTTCTTC.

This clonotype was seen at least ten times. J is TRBJ2-2 and V is TRBV6-4, with D hard to call. This CDR3 comprises 15 residues. In germline, CDR1 is MRHNA, CDR2 SNTAGT. V dropped 4 bases and J dropped 0 bases, with 9 bases sitting between them. The CDR3: CASSVEPANTGELFF. The CDR3 DNA follows: TGTGCCAGCAGTGTGGAACCCGCGAACACCGGGGAGCTGTTTTTT.

In the case of this clonotype: This may arise from a read error, as a much more abundant clone is one base away. Because the CDR3 is missing its conserved closing phenylalanine or tryptophan, this is likely a read error. The V gene is TRBV19, the J gene TRBJ2-5; 10 nucleotides match TRBD1. The CDR3 consists of 17 residues. Germline loops: CDR1 LNHDA, CDR2 SQIVND (reference sequence). V lost 2 bases, J lost 3 bases, and 9 bases stayed unmatched. The CDR3 DNA is TGTGCCAGTAGTATATCGACAGGGGGCCAGGACGAAGAGACCCAGTACTAC. Protein: CASSISTGGQDEETQYY.

This clonotype has just a few counts. CDR3 DNA sequence: TGTGCCAGCAGTTTGAGTGCTTCACCCCTCCACTTT. It is translated as CASSLSASPLHF. The chain is built from TRBV28 and TRBJ1-6, with D hard to call. Germline V gene sequence: CDR1 MDHEN, CDR2 SYDVKM. The CDR3 sequence is 12 residues long. With 3 bases removed from V and 9 bases from J, the gap between germline ends came to 6 bases. Based on the CDR3 plus reference TRBV28 and TRBJ1-6, the full variable domain is DVKVTQSSRYLVKRTGEKVFLECVQDMDHENMFWYRQDPGLGLRLIYFSYDVKMKEKGDIPEGYSVSREKKERFSLILESASTNQTSMYLCASSLSASPLHFGNGTRLTVT.

This clonotype was observed many times. The chain links TRBV2 to TRBJ1-1, with a weak D call TRBD1 (5 bases). V was cut by 6 bases and J by 1 base, with 15 bases left in between. The CDR3 consists of 15 residues. The germline V gene has CDR1 SNHLY and CDR2 FYNNEI. The CDR3 loop reads CASSHWDSTNTEAFF. As DNA, the CDR3 is TGTGCCAGCAGCCACTGGGACTCCACGAACACTGAAGCTTTCTTT.

This clonotype was found many times. V is TRBV29-1 and J is TRBJ2-4; perhaps TRBD1 as D (6 bases). Between the trimmed V and J ends, which lost 0 bases and 6 bases, there was a span of 15 bases. Germline V gene data show CDR1 as SQVTM and CDR2 as ANQGSEA. The CDR3 spans 15 residues. The CDR3 DNA reads as TGCAGCGTTGAAGAATGGGACATAGGGCCAAACATTCAGTACTTC. This gives the protein CSVEEWDIGPNIQYF.

This clonotype was seen many times. This rearrangement joins TRBV20-1 to TRBJ2-2; D is possibly TRBD2 (5 bases). CDR1 and CDR2 (germline): DFQATT, SNEGSKA (reference sequence). V was pared by 3 bases and J by 1 base, with 9 bases between. This CDR3 spans 14 amino acids. Here the CDR3 reads CSASDYLNTGELFF. The CDR3 bases are TGCAGTGCTAGCGACTACTTGAACACCGGGGAGCTGTTTTTT.

This clonotype has ten or more counts. The V and J genes are TRBV5-1 and TRBJ2-7; 10 bases match TRBD1. This CDR3 contains 15 residues. J was trimmed by 3 bases and V by 4 bases; bases with no gene match: 7. Germline V gives CDR1 SGHRS, CDR2 YFSETQ. The CDR3, as DNA: TGCGCCAGCAGCATGACAGGGGGCGCCTACTACGAGCAGTACTTC. It is translated as CASSMTGGAYYEQYF.

The chain links TRBV5-8 to TRBJ2-1, with TRBD1 identical over 11 bases. The CDR3 covers 20 residues. Germline-derived CDR1 and CDR2 are SGHTS and YDEGEE. Trimming cost V 4 bases and J 3 bases; bases outside gene matches: 18. The CDR3 bases are TGTGCCAGCAGCCCGGCCCGGGACAGGGGGGGGGGGAGAGACTACAATGAGCAGTTCTTC. Its protein is CASSPARDRGGGRDYNEQFF.

The table lists this clonotype with many counts. The rearrangement uses TRBV28 and TRBJ1-4, with 8 bases matching TRBD1. The germline V gene has CDR1 MDHEN and CDR2 SYDVKM. The CDR3 is 15 amino acids. J gave up 8 bases and V 4 bases, and 9 bases lay outside the gene matches. The DNA for the CDR3 is TGTGCCAGCAGTTCGACAGGGGTAGTGAACGAAAAACTGTTTTTT. Protein sequence: CASSSTGVVNEKLFF.

The table lists this clonotype with many counts. This chain links TRBV5-1 with TRBJ2-1; 9 nucleotides agree with TRBD1. Germline CDR1 and CDR2: SGHRS and YFSETQ. The CDR3 loop spans 14 amino acids. V lost 2 bases to trimming and J lost 6 bases; unmatched junction nucleotides: 3. The CDR3 is CASSLATGGNEQFF. In DNA form, the CDR3 reads TGCGCCAGCAGCTTAGCGACAGGGGGCAATGAGCAGTTCTTC.